This entry describes one TCR beta chain. V dropped 4 bases and J dropped 2 bases, with 11 bases sitting between them. Per the germline V gene, CDR1 is LNHNV and CDR2 is YYDKDF (reference sequence). CDR3 length: 15 residues. Inclusion characteristics of ophthalmopathy patients comprised a Clinical Activity Score of at least 3, a NOSPECS grade of at least 4, and duration under 3 months. This record belongs to a study of T cells in Graves' hyperthyroidism and ophthalmopathy. It was RNA transcripts that yielded the amplified TCR beta CDR3 regions. When the TCR CDR3 underwent first-round RT-PCR, the HTBI primer set was used. A single record per CDR3 protein comes from TCRdb applying MiXCR to the multiplex PCR reads. Of 390,000 or so distinct CDR3 sequences listed, approximately 15% were seen once; the top ten hold about 12%.

The sequence was collected from a man aged 18 to 30 with Graves' ophthalmopathy. What was sequenced was blood. V is TRBV15 and J is TRBJ2-2; tentative D call: TRBD1 (6 bases). The CDR3 region is CATSNRDINTGELFF. The CDR3 nucleotides read TGTGCCACCAGCAACCGGGACATCAACACCGGGGAGCTGTTTTTT.